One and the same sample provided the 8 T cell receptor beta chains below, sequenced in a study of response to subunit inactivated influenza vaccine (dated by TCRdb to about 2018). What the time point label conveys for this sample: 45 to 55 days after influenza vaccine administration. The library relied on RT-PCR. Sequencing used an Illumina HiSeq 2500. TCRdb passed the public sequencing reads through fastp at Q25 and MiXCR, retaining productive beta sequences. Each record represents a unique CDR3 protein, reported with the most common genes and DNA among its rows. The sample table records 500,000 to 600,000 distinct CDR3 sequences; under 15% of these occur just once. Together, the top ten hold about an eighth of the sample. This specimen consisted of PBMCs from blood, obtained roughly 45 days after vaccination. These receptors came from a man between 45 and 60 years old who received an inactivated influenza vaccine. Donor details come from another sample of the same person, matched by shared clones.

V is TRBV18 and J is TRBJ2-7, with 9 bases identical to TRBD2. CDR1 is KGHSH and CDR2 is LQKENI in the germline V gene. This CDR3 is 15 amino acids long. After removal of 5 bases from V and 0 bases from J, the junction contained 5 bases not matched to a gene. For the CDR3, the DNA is TGTGCCAGCTCAAATGCGGGGGGGGACTCCTACGAGCAGTACTTC. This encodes CASSNAGGDSYEQYF.

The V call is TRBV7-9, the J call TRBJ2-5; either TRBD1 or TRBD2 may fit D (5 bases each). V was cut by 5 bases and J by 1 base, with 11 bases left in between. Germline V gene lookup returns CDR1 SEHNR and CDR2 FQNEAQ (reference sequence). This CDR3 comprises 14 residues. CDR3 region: CASSQGPFQETQYF. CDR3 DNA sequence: TGTGCCAGCAGCCAGGGACCGTTCCAAGAGACCCAGTACTTC.

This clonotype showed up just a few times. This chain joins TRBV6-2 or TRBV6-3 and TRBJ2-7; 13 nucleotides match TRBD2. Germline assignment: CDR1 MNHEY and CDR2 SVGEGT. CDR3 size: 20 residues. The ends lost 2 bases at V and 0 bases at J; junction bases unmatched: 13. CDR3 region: CASSYPGRLAGGRFSYEQYF. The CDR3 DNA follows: TGTGCCAGCAGTTACCCGGGAAGACTAGCGGGGGGCCGTTTCTCCTACGAGCAGTACTTC.

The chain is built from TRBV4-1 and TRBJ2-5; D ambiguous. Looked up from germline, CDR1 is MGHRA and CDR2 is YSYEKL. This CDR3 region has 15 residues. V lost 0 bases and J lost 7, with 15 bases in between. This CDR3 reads CASSQDRWTTATQYF. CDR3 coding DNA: TGCGCCAGCAGCCAAGATCGGTGGACGACGGCGACCCAGTACTTC.

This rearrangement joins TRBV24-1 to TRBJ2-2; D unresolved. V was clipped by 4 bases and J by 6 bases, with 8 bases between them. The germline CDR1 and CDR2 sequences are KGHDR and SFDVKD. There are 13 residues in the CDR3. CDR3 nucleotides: TGTGCCACCAGTGAGGGTGGGTCCGGGGAGCTGTTTTTT. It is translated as CATSEGGSGELFF.

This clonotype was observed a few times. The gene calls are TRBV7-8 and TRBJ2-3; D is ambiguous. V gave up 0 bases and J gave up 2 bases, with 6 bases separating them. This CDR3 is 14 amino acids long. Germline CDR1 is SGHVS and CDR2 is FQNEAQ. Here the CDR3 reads CASSLAVTTDTQYF. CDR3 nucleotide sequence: TGTGCCAGCAGCTTAGCTGTGACCACAGATACGCAGTATTTT.

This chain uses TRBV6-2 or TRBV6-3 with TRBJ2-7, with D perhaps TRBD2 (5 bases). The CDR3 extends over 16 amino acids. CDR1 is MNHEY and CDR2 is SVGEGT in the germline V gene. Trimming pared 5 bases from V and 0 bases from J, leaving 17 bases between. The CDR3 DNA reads TGTGCCAGCAGTCCTCCGGGGTGGCGGCTCTCCTACGAGCAGTACTTC. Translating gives CASSPPGWRLSYEQYF.

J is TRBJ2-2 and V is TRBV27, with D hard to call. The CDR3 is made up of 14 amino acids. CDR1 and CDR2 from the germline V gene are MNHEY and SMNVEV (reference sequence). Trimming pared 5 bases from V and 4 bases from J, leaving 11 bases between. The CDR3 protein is CASSGRSGTGELFF. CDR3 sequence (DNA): TGTGCCAGCAGTGGACGGTCTGGCACCGGGGAGCTGTTTTTT.